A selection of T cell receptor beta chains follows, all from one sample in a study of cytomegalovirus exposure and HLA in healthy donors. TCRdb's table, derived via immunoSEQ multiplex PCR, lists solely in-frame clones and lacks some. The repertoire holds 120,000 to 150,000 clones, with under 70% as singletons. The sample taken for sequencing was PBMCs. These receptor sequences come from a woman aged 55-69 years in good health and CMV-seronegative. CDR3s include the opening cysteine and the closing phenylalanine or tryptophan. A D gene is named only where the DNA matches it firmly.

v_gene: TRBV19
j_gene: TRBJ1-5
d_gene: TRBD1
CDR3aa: CASRETGVNQPQHF

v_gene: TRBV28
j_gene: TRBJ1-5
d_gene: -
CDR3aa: CASLAGYSNQPQHF

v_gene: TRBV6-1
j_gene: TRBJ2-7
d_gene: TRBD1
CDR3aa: CASSVEQGAGEQYF

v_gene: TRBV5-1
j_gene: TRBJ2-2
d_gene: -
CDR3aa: CASSPLGGGELFF

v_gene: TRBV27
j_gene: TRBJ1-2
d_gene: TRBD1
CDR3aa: CASSPYGQERGYTF

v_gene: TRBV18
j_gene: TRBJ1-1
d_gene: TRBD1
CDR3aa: CASSPPGQGALTEAFF

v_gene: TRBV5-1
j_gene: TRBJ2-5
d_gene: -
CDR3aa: CASSLAKVAKETQYF

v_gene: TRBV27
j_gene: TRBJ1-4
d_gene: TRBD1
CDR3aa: CASSPSGGGLEEKLFF

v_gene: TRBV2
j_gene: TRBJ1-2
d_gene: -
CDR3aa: CASRGQDLRGYTF

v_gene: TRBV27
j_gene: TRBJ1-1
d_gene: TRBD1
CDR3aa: CASSPRRDRGGDPNTEAFF

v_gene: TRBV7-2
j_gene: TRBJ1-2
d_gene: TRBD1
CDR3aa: CASSLTPGTVYGYTF

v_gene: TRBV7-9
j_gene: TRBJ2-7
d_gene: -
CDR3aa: CASGELANEQYF

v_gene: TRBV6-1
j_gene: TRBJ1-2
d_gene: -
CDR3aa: CASSEAAVNKGYTF

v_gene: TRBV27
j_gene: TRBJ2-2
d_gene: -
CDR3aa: CATPGYGELFF

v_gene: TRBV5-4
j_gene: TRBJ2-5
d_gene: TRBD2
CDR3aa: CASSPGLAGGYQETQYF

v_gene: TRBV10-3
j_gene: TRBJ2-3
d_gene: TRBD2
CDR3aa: CAISEGAGGRSDTQYF

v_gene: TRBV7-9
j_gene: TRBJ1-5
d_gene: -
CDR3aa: CASSLSGENQPQHF

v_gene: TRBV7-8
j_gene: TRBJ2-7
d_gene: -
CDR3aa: CASSPRIADYEQYF

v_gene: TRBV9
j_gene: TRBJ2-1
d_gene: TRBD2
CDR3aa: CASSKLVGRDNEQFF

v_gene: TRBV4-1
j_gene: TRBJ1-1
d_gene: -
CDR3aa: CASSPRKGDTEAFF